One and the same sample provided the 24 T cell receptor beta chains below, sequenced in a study of cytomegalovirus exposure and HLA in healthy donors (dated by TCRdb to about 2017). Library creation used the immunoSEQ multiplex PCR assay. A mixture of 60 forward primers for TCR Vbeta segments and 13 reverse primers for TCR Jbeta segments was used in the multiplex PCR. TCRdb limited this immuneACCESS table to in-frame rearrangements with V and J called. A share of clones is missing; checked studies link under half to unresolved V genes, and the rest is unexplained. The sample records fewer than 250,000 clones, roughly 77% of which are singletons. 1.6% of the sample is held by the ten biggest clonotypes. Sequencing was carried out using PBMCs. The receptor source for this set is a woman in her forties or fifties in good health and CMV-seronegative.

The V and J genes are TRBV29-1 and TRBJ2-2; 10 nucleotides align to TRBD1. From germline, CDR1 is SQVTM and CDR2 ANQGSEA. The CDR3 covers 15 residues. V lost 3 bases, J lost 2 bases, and 3 bases stayed unmatched. The CDR3 DNA sequence: TGCAGCGTTGACGACAGGGGGCTTAACACCGGGGAGCTGTTTTTT. Its protein is CSVDDRGLNTGELFF.

V gene TRBV7-6 combines with J gene TRBJ2-7, with D maybe TRBD2 (6 bases). Germline V gene data show CDR1 as SGHVS and CDR2 as FNYEAQ. The ends were cut back, 3 bases at V and 4 bases at J, with 10 bases in the middle. This CDR3 has 13 amino acids. CDR3 bases: TGTGCCAGCAGCTTGGGGGGTGGGTACGAGCAGTACTTC. This codes for CASSLGGGYEQYF.

This clone was seen only a few times. This chain uses TRBV2 with TRBJ1-4; a possible D gene is TRBD1 (5 bases). Trimming cost V 7 bases and J 1 base, with 19 bases left between them. Germline assignment: CDR1 SNHLY and CDR2 FYNNEI. The CDR3 is made up of 17 amino acids. CDR3 sequence reads: CASKKRLWGGTNEKLFF. The DNA of the CDR3 is TGTGCCAGCAAAAAGAGACTCTGGGGGGGAACTAATGAAAAACTGTTTTTT.

This clone was seen just once. CDR3 sequence (DNA): TGTGCCAGCTCACCACCGGGACAGGGGCAGCCCCAGCATTTT. The encoded protein is CASSPPGQGQPQHF. This chain connects TRBV18 to TRBJ1-5; 10 bases align to TRBD1. Germline CDR1 and CDR2: KGHSH and LQKENI. V was clipped by 0 bases and J by 7 bases; unmatched bases: 0. The CDR3 length is 14 residues.

The V call is TRBV5-1, the J call TRBJ2-1; 14 bases agree with TRBD2. V was clipped by 6 bases and J by 5 bases; unmatched bases: 4. Germline CDR1 is SGHRS and CDR2 is YFSETQ. The CDR3 contains 15 residues. The CDR3 bases are TGCGCCAGCAACGGACTAGCGGGAGGCAACAATGAGCAGTTCTTC. This encodes CASNGLAGGNNEQFF.

The CDR3 sequence: CASSSGQGWGQPQHF. The CDR3 nucleotides are TGTGCCAGTAGTTCTGGACAGGGATGGGGTCAGCCCCAGCATTTT. V is TRBV19 and J is TRBJ1-5; 8 positions match TRBD1. CDR1 and CDR2 from the germline V gene are LNHDA and SQIVND (reference sequence). Trimming at V came to 5 bases and at J to 6 bases, leaving 9 bases not matched to a gene. The CDR3 spans 15 residues.

In its sample, this clone was seen a few times. This chain links TRBV27 with TRBJ1-1; D gene uncertain. Germline V CDR1 and CDR2: MNHEY, SMNVEV (reference sequence). Trimming took off 1 base at V and 1 base at J, with 4 bases between the two ends. This CDR3 comprises 13 residues. CDR3 amino acids: CASSLWANTEAFF. CDR3 nucleotides: TGTGCCAGCAGTTTATGGGCGAACACTGAAGCTTTCTTT.

The gene calls are TRBV7-9 and TRBJ1-1, with D uncertain. The CDR3 is made up of 12 amino acids. Germline CDR1 and CDR2: SEHNR and FQNEAQ (reference sequence). V dropped 3 bases and J dropped 1 base, with 3 bases sitting between them. Here the CDR3 DNA reads TGTGCCAGCAGCTTCCGGAACACTGAAGCTTTCTTT. This translates into CASSFRNTEAFF. The variable domain in full, completed from reference TRBV7-9 and TRBJ1-1, reads DTGVSQNPRHKITKRGQNVTFRCDPISEHNRLYWYRQTLGQGPEFLTYFQNEAQLEKSRLLSDRFSAERPKGSFSTLEIQRTEQGDSAMYLCASSFRNTEAFFGQGTRLTVV.

This chain links TRBV29-1 with TRBJ2-5; D is possibly TRBD2 (7 bases). With 0 bases removed from V and 11 bases from J, the gap between germline ends came to 16 bases. Germline CDR1 is SQVTM and CDR2 is ANQGSEA. The CDR3 extends over 13 amino acids. CDR3 in DNA: TGCAGCGTTGAAGATTTACTCGGGGGGCGGCAGTACTTC. Its translation is CSVEDLLGGRQYF.

The chain carries TRBV7-2 and TRBJ2-5; no firm D call. Trimming removed 2 bases from V and 3 bases from J, with 10 bases in between. Germline CDR1 SGHTA, CDR2 FQGNSA. This CDR3 is built from 14 residues. Here the CDR3 DNA reads TGTGCCAGCAGCTTAATGGCAGGCAAAGAGACCCAGTACTTC. It is translated as CASSLMAGKETQYF.

The V and J genes are TRBV7-6 and TRBJ1-4, with 7 nucleotides matching TRBD1. V dropped 6 bases and J dropped 8; count of bases not matched to a gene: 15. Germline V gene lookup returns CDR1 SGHVS and CDR2 FNYEAQ. CDR3 length: 16 residues. CDR3 nucleotide sequence: TGTGCCAGCAGTATGCTGGGGGCACAGGGGAAAGAAAAACTGTTTTTT. This encodes CASSMLGAQGKEKLFF.

The chain links TRBV19 to TRBJ2-1; 9 nucleotides match TRBD2. There are 12 residues in the CDR3. CDR1 is LNHDA, CDR2 SQIVND, per germline (reference sequence). The V and J ends lost 1 base and 12 bases, in that order; junction bases with no gene match: 1. This CDR3 is CASSIGGRGQFF. The CDR3 DNA reads as TGTGCCAGTAGTATAGGCGGGAGGGGGCAGTTCTTC.

This sequence joins TRBV7-3 and TRBJ2-3; D is possibly TRBD2 (6 bases). V lost 7 bases and J 0 bases, leaving 11 bases between the germline ends. Germline V CDR1 and CDR2: SGHTA, FQGTGA. The CDR3 runs to 14 residues. CDR3 nucleotide sequence: TGTGCCAGCACCGGGGGATCTAGCACAGATACGCAGTATTTT. It codes for CASTGGSSTDTQYF.

This chain connects TRBV7-2 to TRBJ2-3; maybe TRBD2 (6 bases). This CDR3 is 12 amino acids long. The germline CDR1 and CDR2 sequences are SGHTA and FQGNSA. V shed 5 bases and J shed 14 bases, with 17 bases lying between them. CDR3 residues: CASSRDFLRLYF. CDR3 nucleotides: TGTGCCAGCAGCCGGGACTTTCTCCGGTTGTATTTT.

The chain uses TRBV6-6 and TRBJ1-2, with TRBD1 matching over 8 bases. There are 12 residues in the CDR3. V dropped 5 bases and J dropped 5; count of bases not matched to a gene: 1. Germline loops: CDR1 MNHNY, CDR2 SVGAGI (reference sequence). In nucleotides, the CDR3 is TGTGCCAGCAGTGACAGGGGATATGGCTACACCTTC. Its translation is CASSDRGYGYTF.

This chain connects TRBV7-6 to TRBJ2-2; 7 nucleotides align to TRBD1. Germline V gene data show CDR1 as SGHVS and CDR2 as FNYEAQ. V shed 3 bases and J 7 bases; nucleotides not matched to a gene: 5. The CDR3 is 14 residues long. CDR3 nucleotides: TGTGCCAGCAGCTTTGGGACAGAAGGCGGGGAGCTGTTTTTT. It codes for CASSFGTEGGELFF.

The rearrangement links TRBV10-3 to TRBJ1-1; TRBD1 is a possible D gene (6 bases). This CDR3 is built from 15 residues. The germline V and J ends were trimmed by 6 bases and 1 base, with 15 bases remaining between them. Germline V lookup: CDR1 ENHRY, CDR2 SYGVKD. CDR3 protein: CAISATGSGNTEAFF. CDR3 bases: TGTGCCATCAGCGCCACAGGGAGTGGGAACACTGAAGCTTTCTTT.

The chain employs TRBV15 and TRBJ2-7; D is unclear. CDR1 and CDR2 (germline): LNHNV, YYDKDF (reference sequence). Trimming removed 0 bases at V and 2 bases at J, with 5 bases between. The CDR3 length is 13 residues. The DNA for the CDR3 is TGTGCCACCAGCAGAGATCAGACCTACGAGCAGTACTTC. Protein sequence: CATSRDQTYEQYF.

This chain connects TRBV10-3 to TRBJ1-1; unclear D gene. The germline CDR1 and CDR2 sequences are ENHRY and SYGVKD. The CDR3 is 13 residues long. With 7 bases removed from V and 0 bases from J, the gap between germline ends came to 9 bases. In nucleotides, the CDR3 is TGTGCCATCAAAGGGAGTATGAACACTGAAGCTTTCTTT. Its translation is CAIKGSMNTEAFF.

The chain has TRBV27 and TRBJ1-2; D gene unclear. Germline lookup yields CDR1 MNHEY and CDR2 SMNVEV (reference sequence). The CDR3 contains 14 residues. Trimming removed 7 bases at V and 3 bases at J, with 15 bases between. CDR3 nucleotides: TGTGCCAGCAAAGAAAGCGGGGATCACTATGGCTACACCTTC. Encoded protein: CASKESGDHYGYTF.

V gene TRBV6-6 combines with J gene TRBJ2-1, with 14 bases that match TRBD2. In germline, CDR1 is MNHNY, CDR2 SVGAGI (reference sequence). The CDR3 consists of 15 residues. Trimming cost V 5 bases and J 12 bases; bases outside gene matches: 9. DNA for the CDR3: TGTGCCAGCAGTCCTAGACTAGCGGGAGGGGGTGGGCAGTTCTTC. It yields the protein CASSPRLAGGGGQFF.

This sequence joins TRBV23-1 and TRBJ2-1, with 7 bases matching TRBD2. TRBV23-1 is an ORF; its function is uncertain. This CDR3 has 15 residues. J was trimmed by 12 bases and V by 2 bases; bases with no gene match: 13. For the CDR3, the DNA is TGCGCCAGCAGTCAAACGCTGAGCGGGGCCGGCGGGCAGTTCTTC. Translating it yields CASSQTLSGAGGQFF.

The chain joins TRBV5-4 to TRBJ2-3; 10 bases agree with TRBD2. V lost 6 bases and J lost 4; bases outside the gene matches: 11. There are 16 residues in the CDR3. The germline V gene encodes CDR1 SGHNT and CDR2 YYREEE (reference sequence). The CDR3 nucleotides read TGTGCCAGCACCAGCGACGGTAGCGGGAGGCCAGATACGCAGTATTTT. As protein: CASTSDGSGRPDTQYF.

The chain is built from TRBV5-6 and TRBJ1-1, with a possible D match to TRBD1 (5 bases). V lost 1 base and J lost 7, with 14 bases in between. The CDR3 covers 14 residues. Germline values: CDR1 SGHDT, CDR2 YYEEEE. The CDR3, as DNA: TGTGCCAGCAGCTTGAGCCAGGGCTTTTTTGAAGCTTTCTTT. Translated, it gives CASSLSQGFFEAFF. The whole variable domain, filled in from reference TRBV5-6 and TRBJ1-1, reads DAGVTQSPTHLIKTRGQQVTLRCSPKSGHDTVSWYQQALGQGPQFIFQYYEEEERQRGNFPDRFSGHQFPNYSSELNVNALLLGDSALYLCASSLSQGFFEAFFGQGTRLTVV.